The 12 T cell receptor beta chains given below trace back to one sample, sequenced in a study of cytomegalovirus exposure and HLA in healthy donors. The PCR used 60 Vbeta and 13 Jbeta primers. Profiling relied on immunoSEQ multiplex PCR, and the TCRdb table lists in-frame clones only, not all of them. Of 200,000 to 300,000 clones listed, roughly 82% are singletons. Material: PBMCs. All receptors come from a woman in her thirties or forties in good health and CMV-seropositive.

J is TRBJ2-3 and V is TRBV9; a weak D match, TRBD2 (5 bases). CDR3 length equals 22 residues. Trimming removed 4 bases at V and 0 bases at J, with 33 bases between. Germline CDR1 is SGDLS and CDR2 is YYNGEE. CDR3: CASSRSFPAGFGSASSTDTQYF. The CDR3 DNA reads as TGTGCCAGCAGCCGTAGTTTCCCCGCGGGTTTTGGGTCGGCGTCTAGCACAGATACGCAGTATTTT.

The V and J genes are TRBV30 and TRBJ1-2; 7 bases agree with TRBD1. The CDR3 runs to 14 residues. Germline CDR1 GTSNPN, CDR2 SVGIG (reference sequence). V lost 1 base, J lost 5 bases, and 7 bases stayed unmatched. The DNA of the CDR3 is TGTGCCTGGAGTGCAACGGACAGGCCTTATGGCTACACCTTC. This encodes CAWSATDRPYGYTF.

V and J are TRBV28 and TRBJ2-3; 8 nucleotides agree with TRBD1. The J segment lost 4 bases and the V segment lost 4 bases, leaving 7 bases of the junction unmatched. Germline CDR1 and CDR2: MDHEN and SYDVKM. This CDR3 comprises 15 residues. The chain's CDR3 is CASSSQGAGADTQYF. In DNA, the CDR3 is TGTGCCAGCAGTTCCCAGGGGGCTGGGGCAGATACGCAGTATTTT.

The J gene is TRBJ2-2, the V gene TRBV5-1, with D unclear. The V and J ends lost 1 base and 3 bases respectively, with 10 bases between them. This CDR3 is built from 15 residues. Germline V CDR1 and CDR2: SGHRS, YFSETQ. The CDR3 reads CASSLTVADTGELFF. The CDR3 DNA reads TGCGCCAGCAGCTTGACCGTTGCGGACACCGGGGAGCTGTTTTTT.

The J gene is TRBJ2-2, the V gene TRBV25-1; TRBD1 aligns across 11 bases. CDR3 length: 16 amino acids. V lost 6 bases, J lost 7 bases, and 10 bases stayed unmatched. Germline CDR1 and CDR2: MGHDK and SYGVNS. CDR3 protein: CASSERDRGVGGELFF. CDR3 DNA sequence: TGTGCCAGCAGCGAAAGGGACAGGGGGGTCGGCGGGGAGCTGTTTTTT.

The rearrangement links TRBV7-9 to TRBJ2-7; 9 bases match TRBD2. Germline loops: CDR1 SEHNR, CDR2 FQNEAQ (reference sequence). There are 16 residues in the CDR3. This chain's CDR3 is CSSSKVRLADSYEQYF. In nucleotides, the CDR3 is TGTTCCTCTTCTAAAGTACGACTAGCGGACTCCTACGAGCAGTACTTC.

The V call is TRBV14, the J call TRBJ1-3, with 9 bases matching TRBD1. V lost 4 bases, J lost 8 bases, and 12 bases stayed unmatched. This CDR3 is built from 16 residues. CDR1 is SGHDN, CDR2 FVKESK, per germline. The CDR3 DNA reads TGTGCCAGCAGCCCCGGGACAGGGAAAGTGGGACACACCATATATTTT. Its translation is CASSPGTGKVGHTIYF.

The table lists this clone with a few counts. The chain is built from TRBV7-6 and TRBJ2-3; the match to TRBD2 covers 7 bases. Germline CDR1 is SGHVS and CDR2 is FNYEAQ. This CDR3 is built from 15 residues. The V and J ends lost 7 bases and 4 bases, in that order; junction bases with no gene match: 11. CDR3 protein: CASTPPGRVPDTQYF. CDR3 coding DNA: TGTGCCAGCACCCCCCCGGGGAGGGTCCCAGATACGCAGTATTTT.

The CDR3 loop reads CASSFGTGVYQPQHF. The CDR3 coding sequence is TGTGCCAGCAGCTTTGGGACAGGGGTGTATCAGCCCCAGCATTTT. The V gene is TRBV7-9, the J gene TRBJ1-5; 10 bases align to TRBD1. The CDR3 has 15 residues. V lost 3 bases and J lost 5; bases outside the gene matches: 4. Per germline, CDR1 SEHNR and CDR2 FQNEAQ (reference sequence).

The chain uses TRBV7-9 and TRBJ2-3; 13 positions agree with TRBD2. With 5 bases clipped from V and 6 bases from J, the junction kept 8 bases outside the gene matches. Looked up from germline, CDR1 is SEHNR and CDR2 is FQNEAQ (reference sequence). The CDR3 runs 16 residues. CDR3 nucleotide sequence: TGTGCCAGCAGCCCCGGACTAGCGGGGGCGGGGGATACGCAGTATTTT. It is translated as CASSPGLAGAGDTQYF.

This chain links TRBV25-1 with TRBJ2-1, with 11 bases identical to TRBD2. CDR1 is MGHDK and CDR2 is SYGVNS in the germline V gene. The V and J ends lost 1 base and 5 bases, in that order; junction bases with no gene match: 7. The CDR3 loop spans 17 amino acids. This chain's CDR3 is CASSESPGLAVNNEQFF. The CDR3 nucleotides read TGTGCCAGCAGTGAATCCCCGGGACTAGCGGTAAACAATGAGCAGTTCTTC.

This clone was detected only a few times. The chain has TRBV30 and TRBJ1-2, with 7 bases fitting TRBD1. CDR3 size: 11 residues. J gave up 10 bases and V 3 bases, and 5 bases lay outside the gene matches. Germline loops: CDR1 GTSNPN, CDR2 SVGIG (reference sequence). CDR3 DNA sequence: TGTGCCTGGAGGACAGGGAAAGTCTACACCTTC. This encodes CAWRTGKVYTF.